Listed below are T cell receptor beta chains from one sample, sequenced in a study of tumor-infiltrating lymphocytes in primary liver carcinoma. Each CDR3 protein gets one entry after TCRdb re-called the multiplex PCR reads with MiXCR. The sample shows 330,000 or so distinct CDR3 sequences, 65% of them seen only once. The source material was peripheral blood. The receptors were sampled from a middle-aged man with primary liver carcinoma and hepatitis B virus infection. CDR3s include the opening cysteine and the closing phenylalanine or tryptophan. The D gene is left open where the match is weak. The size of a clone is reported for some rows only, either as once, few or many, or as a class for expanded clones.

>TRBV5-4|many|13|TRBJ2-4|-
CASSLEAGAIQYF
TGTGCCAGCAGCTTGGAGGCAGGCGCCATTCAGTACTTC
>TRBV11-3|-|14|TRBJ1-1|-
CASSLDSSGVVAFF
TGTGCCAGCAGCTTAGATTCGTCCGGGGTTGTGGCATTCTTT
>TRBV5-4|few|16|TRBJ2-2|-
CASSLAPGSGTGELFF
TGTGCCAGCAGCTTGGCCCCCGGGAGCGGCACCGGGGAGCTGTTTTTT
>TRBV11-2|-|14|TRBJ2-3|-
CTSSFGVSTDSQYF
TGTACCAGCAGCTTCGGGGTTAGCACAGATTCGCAGTATTTT
>TRBV11-1|-|16|TRBJ2-7|-
CASSLTAGRSTGGQYF
TGTGCCAGCAGCTTAACAGCCGGGAGATCGACGGGCGGGCAGTACTTC
>TRBV4-1|-|14|TRBJ2-7|-
CASSQAGTYYEQYF
TGCGCCAGCAGCCAGGCCGGGACGTACTACGAGCAGTACTTC
>TRBV11-2|-|14|TRBJ1-1|-
CARTLSQSNTEAFF
TGTGCCAGAACCTTAAGTCAGTCGAACACTGAAGCTTTCTTT
>TRBV6-5|-|11|TRBJ2-7|-
CASTLSGEQYF
TGTGCCAGCACCCTCAGTGGGGAGCAGTACTTC
>TRBV11-2|-|16|TRBJ2-6|-
CASSLDLGASANVLTF
TGTGCCAGCAGCTTAGATCTCGGGGCTAGTGCCAACGTCTTGACTTTC
>TRBV11-2|-|15|TRBJ2-2|TRBD1
CASRTQQGVTGELFF
TGTGCCAGCAGGACCCAACAGGGGGTCACCGGGGAGCTGTTTTTT
>TRBV19|-|12|TRBJ1-2|-
CATQREIYGYTF
TGTGCCACCCAAAGAGAGATCTATGGCTACACCTTC
>TRBV11-1|once|15|TRBJ2-1|-
CASSRGGGQGDEQFF
TGTGCCAGCAGCCGGGGTGGGGGTCAGGGCGATGAGCAGTTCTTC
>TRBV6-6|few|16|TRBJ2-1|-
CASISSGVPSYNEQFF
TGTGCCAGCATCTCATCGGGAGTCCCTTCCTACAATGAGCAGTTCTTC
>TRBV11-2|-|16|TRBJ2-2|-
CASTPAHLWLTGELFF
TGTGCCAGCACCCCAGCTCACTTATGGTTGACCGGGGAGCTGTTTTTT
>TRBV11-1|many|17|TRBJ2-2|TRBD2
CASSEGLAGLNTGELFF
TGTGCCAGCAGCGAAGGACTAGCGGGATTGAACACCGGGGAGCTGTTTTTT
>TRBV11-2|once|14|TRBJ2-5|-
CASNPVSSLETQYF
TGTGCCAGCAACCCGGTTAGTAGTTTGGAGACACAGTACTTC
>TRBV11-2|-|15|TRBJ2-2|-
CASSLTGWIAGELFF
TGTGCCAGCAGCTTAACGGGATGGATAGCCGGGGAGCTGTTTTTT
>TRBV28|few|16|TRBJ1-5|TRBD1
CASSPPGQGSNQPQHF
TGTGCCAGCAGTCCCCCGGGACAGGGATCCAATCAGCCCCAGCATTTT
>TRBV6-5|-|14|TRBJ1-5|-
CASSSDRKNQPQHF
TGTGCCAGCAGTTCAGACAGGAAGAATCAGCCCCAGCATTTT
>TRBV18|-|15|TRBJ2-1|-
CASSSTLYSYNEQFF
TGTGCCAGCTCATCAACATTATACTCCTACAATGAGCAGTTCTTC
>TRBV6-5|-|15|TRBJ1-1|-
CASSNGRGKNTEAFF
TGTGCCAGCAGTAACGGACGTGGGAAGAACACTGAAGCCTTCTTT
>TRBV11-2|-|15|TRBJ2-7|TRBD2
CASSQMLAGHYEQYF
TGTGCCAGCAGCCAGATGCTAGCGGGGCACTACGAGCAGTACTTC
>TRBV6-5|many|15|TRBJ1-2|-
CASSYFGDQGYGYTF
TGTGCCAGCAGTTACTTCGGTGATCAAGGCTATGGCTACACCTTC
>TRBV6-2/TRBV6-3|few|15|TRBJ1-5|-
CASSLDSYSDQPHHF
TGTGCCAGCAGTTTGGACAGTTATAGCGATCAGCCCCATCATTTC
>TRBV14|-|13|TRBJ2-7|-
CVSSQTLADEQYF
TGTGTCAGCAGCCAAACGCTAGCTGACGAGCAGTACTTC
>TRBV6-2/TRBV6-3|many|15|TRBJ2-7|-
CASSNQREEGYEQYF
TGTGCCAGCAGCAACCAGAGGGAGGAGGGGTACGAGCAGTACTTC
>TRBV11-2|-|16|TRBJ2-7|-
CANSFATGLTDYEQYF
TGTGCCAACAGCTTTGCCACAGGGTTAACAGACTACGAGCAGTACTTC
>TRBV6-2/TRBV6-3|-|14|TRBJ2-3|-
CASSSRLGADTQYF
TGTGCCAGCAGCTCGAGACTAGGGGCAGATACACAGTATTTT
>TRBV29-1|-|13|TRBJ2-1|TRBD2
CSVEEGTTHEQFF
TGCAGCGTTGAAGAGGGGACTACGCATGAGCAGTTCTTC
>TRBV5-1|-|15|TRBJ2-1|TRBD2
CASNPSGRSYNEQFF
TGCGCCAGCAACCCTAGCGGTCGCTCCTACAATGAGCAGTTCTTC
>TRBV10-3|-|14|TRBJ1-3|TRBD1
CAIRPTGGGNIIYF
TGTGCCATCAGACCGACAGGGGGGGGAAACATCATATATTTT
>TRBV6-6|many|17|TRBJ2-6|-
CASSFLAGSSGANVLTF
TGTGCCAGCAGTTTCCTAGCAGGCAGTTCTGGGGCCAACGTCCTGACTTTC
>TRBV14|-|16|TRBJ2-1|TRBD1
CASSQRQGVRNNEQLF
TGTGCCAGTAGCCAACGACAGGGGGTAAGAAACAATGAGCAGCTCTTC
>TRBV6-1|many|17|TRBJ1-1|-
CASTPTQGGGGGTEAFF
TGTGCCAGCACACCCACCCAAGGGGGAGGGGGAGGCACTGAAGCTTTCTTT
>TRBV4-1|many|15|TRBJ2-7|TRBD2
CASSIALAVAYEQYF
TGCGCCAGCAGCATAGCCCTAGCGGTCGCCTACGAGCAGTACTTC
>TRBV4-2|-|13|TRBJ2-7|-
CTSSQVGVLEQYF
TGTACCAGCAGTCAAGTAGGGGTTCTCGAGCAGTATTTC
>TRBV11-2|-|15|TRBJ2-7|-
CASSSDLEGIYERYF
TGTGCCAGCAGCTCCGATTTGGAGGGGATATACGAGCGTTACTTC
>TRBV29-1|-|12|TRBJ1-2|-
CSVETGAGDYTF
TGCAGTGTTGAAACAGGCGCGGGTGACTACACCTTC
>TRBV11-2|-|17|TRBJ2-1|TRBD2
CASSSQTSGLTTMRQFF
TGTGCCAGCAGCTCACAGACTAGCGGACTCACTACCATGAGACAGTTCTTC
>TRBV24-1|-|12|TRBJ2-1|-
CATSDSSSEQFF
TGTGCCACCAGTGATTCTTCGTCTGAGCAGTTCTTC
>TRBV12-3/TRBV12-4|-|12|TRBJ1-4|-
CDSSFGDEKLFF
TGTGACAGCAGTTTTGGGGATGAAAAACTGTTTTTT
>TRBV11-2|-|13|TRBJ2-7|-
CASSLAGLYELYF
TGTGCCAGCAGCTTAGCAGGCCTCTACGAGCTGTACTTC
>TRBV10-3|many|13|TRBJ1-1|-
CASADRGNTEAFF
TGTGCCTCAGCCGATCGGGGAAACACTGAAGCTTTCTTT
>TRBV6-2/TRBV6-3|many|15|TRBJ1-2|TRBD1
CASKIGQGSAYGYTF
TGTGCCAGCAAAATCGGACAGGGATCGGCCTATGGCTACACCTTC
>TRBV11-2|-|14|TRBJ2-1|TRBD1
CTSSLGTAINGQFF
TGTACCAGCAGCTTGGGGACAGCCATCAATGGGCAGTTCTTC
>TRBV6-1|-|15|TRBJ2-5|-
CASNGTQGYQETQYF
TGTGCCAGCAATGGCACGCAGGGGTACCAAGAGACCCAGTACTTC
>TRBV11-2|-|18|TRBJ2-6|TRBD1
CASSLGGTGISGACALTF
TGTGCCAGCAGTCTAGGTGGGACAGGTATCTCTGGGGCCTGCGCCCTGACTTTC
>TRBV11-2|-|14|TRBJ1-2|TRBD1
CASRTGGGNYGYTF
TGTGCCAGCAGAACAGGGGGCGGCAACTATGGCTACACCTTC
>TRBV11-3|-|15|TRBJ2-2|TRBD1
CGSSPGTDNTGELFF
TGTGGCAGCAGCCCCGGGACAGATAACACCGGGGAGCTGTTTTTT
>TRBV11-2|-|13|TRBJ1-4|-
CSSSLRRTEKLFF
TGTTCCAGCAGCTTACGACGTACCGAAAAACTATTTTTT
>TRBV6-2/TRBV6-3|-|17|TRBJ2-1|-
CASSRLSGLSSYIEQFF
TGTGCCAGCAGCCGACTCAGCGGGTTGAGCTCCTACATTGAGCAGTTCTTC
>TRBV28|-|15|TRBJ2-7|TRBD1
CASSLQDRGQYEQYF
TGTGCCAGCAGTCTCCAGGACAGGGGGCAATACGAGCAGTACTTC
>TRBV11-3|-|16|TRBJ2-3|TRBD1
CTGSPRVTGPMDTQYF
TGTACCGGCAGCCCAAGGGTGACAGGGCCGATGGATACACAGTATTTT
>TRBV28|few|18|TRBJ1-5|TRBD1
CASSQGTGGLRGNQPQHF
TGTGCCAGCAGCCAGGGGACAGGGGGGCTTAGGGGCAATCAGCCCCAGCATTTT